This entry features one TCR beta chain sequence. In the original workflow: Reference gene primer amplification gave estimated nucleated cell counts. Profiling relied on immunoSEQ multiplex PCR, and the TCRdb table lists in-frame clones only, not all of them. That table gives V, J and clone size, and the DNA gave D and trimming. The repertoire holds about 120,000 clones, about four fifths seen once, with roughly 17% in the top ten. Seattle enrolled patients during active infection and tracked them longitudinally. The record originates from a study of blood T cell repertoires in COVID-19. About the research overall: Specimens from acute and convalescent COVID-19 originated in the United States, Italy and Spain. T cells, B-cell-depleted T cells, or PBMCs provided the cDNA or gDNA that served as material.

The sample taken for sequencing was peripheral blood. The TCR was taken from a young man with COVID-19, enrolled during active disease.

In DNA, the CDR3 is TGCGCCAGCAGACAGGGGGCGACTAATGAAAAACTGTTTTTT. This codes for CASRQGATNEKLFF. The genes are TRBV5-1 and TRBJ1-4; TRBD1 matches at 9 bases. The CDR3 runs to 14 residues. Trimming at V came to 5 bases and at J to 2 bases, leaving 1 base not matched to a gene. The germline V gene has CDR1 SGHRS and CDR2 YFSETQ.